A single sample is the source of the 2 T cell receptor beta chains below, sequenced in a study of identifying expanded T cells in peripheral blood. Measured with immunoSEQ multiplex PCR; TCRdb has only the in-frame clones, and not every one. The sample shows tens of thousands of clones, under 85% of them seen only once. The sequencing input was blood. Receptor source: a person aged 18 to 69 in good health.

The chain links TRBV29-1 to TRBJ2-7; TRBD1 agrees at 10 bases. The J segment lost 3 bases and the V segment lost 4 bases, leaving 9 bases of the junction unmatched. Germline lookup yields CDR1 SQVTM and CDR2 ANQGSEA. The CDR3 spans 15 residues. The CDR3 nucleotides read TGCAGCGTTGTCGGGACAGGGGATTCAGTCTACGAGCAGTACTTC. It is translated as CSVVGTGDSVYEQYF.

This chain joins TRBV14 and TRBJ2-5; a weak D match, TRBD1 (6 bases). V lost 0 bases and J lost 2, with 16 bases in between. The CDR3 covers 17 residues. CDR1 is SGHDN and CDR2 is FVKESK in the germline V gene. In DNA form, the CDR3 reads TGTGCCAGCAGCCAAGATATGGGCAGGGGTCTTCAAGAGACCCAGTACTTC. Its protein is CASSQDMGRGLQETQYF.